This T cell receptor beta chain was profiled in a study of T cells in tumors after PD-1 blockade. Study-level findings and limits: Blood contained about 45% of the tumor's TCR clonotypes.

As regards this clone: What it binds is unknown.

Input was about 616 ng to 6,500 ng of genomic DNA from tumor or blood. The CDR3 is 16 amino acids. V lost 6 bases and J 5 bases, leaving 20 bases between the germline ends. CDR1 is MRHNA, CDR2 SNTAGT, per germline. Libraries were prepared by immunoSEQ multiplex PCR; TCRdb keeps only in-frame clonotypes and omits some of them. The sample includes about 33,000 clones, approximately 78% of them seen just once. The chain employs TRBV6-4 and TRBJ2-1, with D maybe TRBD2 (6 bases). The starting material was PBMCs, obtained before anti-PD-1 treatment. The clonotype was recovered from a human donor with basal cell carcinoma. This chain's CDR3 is CASRPGPASAHNEQFF. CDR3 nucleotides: TGTGCCAGCAGACCTGGACCGGCTAGCGCCCACAATGAGCAGTTCTTC.